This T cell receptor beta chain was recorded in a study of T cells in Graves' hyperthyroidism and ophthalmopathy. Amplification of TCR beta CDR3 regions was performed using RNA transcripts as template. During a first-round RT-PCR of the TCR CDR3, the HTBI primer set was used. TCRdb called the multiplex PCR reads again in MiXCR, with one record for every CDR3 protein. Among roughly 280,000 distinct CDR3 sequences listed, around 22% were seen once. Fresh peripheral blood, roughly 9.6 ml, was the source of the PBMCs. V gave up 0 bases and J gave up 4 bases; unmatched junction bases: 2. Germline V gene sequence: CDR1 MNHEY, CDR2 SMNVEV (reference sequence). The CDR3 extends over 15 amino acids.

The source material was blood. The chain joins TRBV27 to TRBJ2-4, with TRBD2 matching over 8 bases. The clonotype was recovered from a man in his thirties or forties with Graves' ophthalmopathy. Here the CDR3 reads CASSLSSGMKNIQYF. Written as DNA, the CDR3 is TGTGCCAGCAGTTTATCTAGCGGGATGAAAAACATTCAGTACTTC.